These 18 T cell receptor beta chains were sequenced from one sample in a study of T-cell reconstitution after alpha-beta-depleted transplantation in children. Unique molecular identifiers featured in how the TCRbeta library was prepared. TCRdb re-derived calls from the PCR reads in MiXCR, one entry per CDR3 protein. Among roughly 670,000 distinct CDR3 sequences, 13% were seen once, and the ten largest hold 0.75% to 0.85%. The source material was PBMCs, sampled before TCRalphabeta/CD19-depleted stem cell transplant. Receptors were obtained from a girl aged 2-15 years with congenital amegakaryocytic thrombocytopenia, due to receive a stem cell transplant.

This clonotype has at least ten counts. This chain links TRBV15 with TRBJ2-2, with D unclear. Germline CDR1 and CDR2: LNHNV and YYDKDF (reference sequence). Trimming left V 1 base short and J 7 bases short, with 13 bases between. The CDR3 is 15 residues long. Written as DNA, the CDR3 is TGTGCCACCAGCAGAGCCCCCGAAAAGAGCGGGGAGCTGTTTTTT. Its protein is CATSRAPEKSGELFF.

Comments on this clonotype: At one end the junction does not follow the germline gene, possibly because of a read error. The chain joins TRBV20-1 to TRBJ2-5; TRBD2 might be the D (6 bases). This CDR3 spans 17 amino acids. Germline V lookup: CDR1 DFQATT, CDR2 SNEGSKA (reference sequence). The CDR3 coding sequence is TGCTGTGCTCCTCAAGGGGAGTACGGGAGTGTCCAAGAGACCCAGTACTTC. As protein: CCAPQGEYGSVQETQYF.

The chain has TRBV12-3 or TRBV12-4 and TRBJ2-5, with D possibly being TRBD2 (5 bases). This CDR3 region has 14 residues. Trimming left V 5 bases short and J 1 base short, with 11 bases between. Written as DNA, the CDR3 is TGTGCCAGCAGTCCCATAGCGTTCCAAGAGACCCAGTACTTC. This gives the protein CASSPIAFQETQYF.

The V gene is TRBV5-1, the J gene TRBJ2-7; D is uncertain. V lost 2 bases and J 6 bases, leaving 9 bases between the germline ends. Germline-derived CDR1 and CDR2 are SGHRS and YFSETQ. This CDR3 spans 12 amino acids. For the CDR3, the DNA is TGCGCCAGCAGCTTCGAGCGTGGCGAGCAGTACTTC. It translates to CASSFERGEQYF. Using reference TRBV5-1 and TRBJ2-7 for the parts outside the CDR3, the full variable domain is KAGVTQTPRYLIKTRGQQVTLSCSPISGHRSVSWYQQTPGQGLQFLFEYFSETQRNKGNFPGRFSGRQFSNSRSEMNVSTLELGDSALYLCASSFERGEQYFGPGTRLTVT.

There are a few counts of this clonotype. CDR3 protein: CSGVGSTGELFF. In DNA form, the CDR3 reads TGCAGTGGAGTTGGGTCCACCGGGGAGCTGTTTTTT. This rearrangement joins TRBV20-1 to TRBJ2-2; D gene ambiguous. From germline, CDR1 is DFQATT and CDR2 SNEGSKA (reference sequence). This CDR3 has 12 amino acids. V was shortened by 7 bases and J by 4 bases, with 10 bases between the two germline ends.

Ten or more counts support this clonotype. This chain connects TRBV7-6 to TRBJ2-3, with a tentative D call TRBD2 (6 bases). V lost 5 bases to trimming and J lost 7 bases, with 16 bases between them. The CDR3 is 14 amino acids. Germline CDR1 SGHVS, CDR2 FNYEAQ. Here the CDR3 reads CASSTETRSNTQYF. The CDR3 nucleotides are TGTGCCAGCAGCACCGAGACTAGGTCAAATACGCAGTATTTT. The whole variable domain, filled in from reference TRBV7-6 and TRBJ2-3, reads GAGVSQSPRYKVTKRGQDVALRCDPISGHVSLYWYRQALGQGPEFLTYFNYEAQQDKSGLPNDRFSAERPEGSISTLTIQRTEQRDSAMYRCASSTETRSNTQYFGPGTRLTVL.

The V call is TRBV6-1, the J call TRBJ2-3; perhaps TRBD2 as D (6 bases). Germline V gene lookup returns CDR1 MNHNS and CDR2 SASEGT. The length of the CDR3 is 16 residues. V dropped 3 bases and J dropped 4 bases, with 17 bases sitting between them. Written as DNA, the CDR3 is TGTGCCAGCAGTGAGACTAGTTCTCCGTTTGCAGATACGCAGTATTTT. It specifies CASSETSSPFADTQYF.

A note on this clonotype: A much larger clone is a single base away; this may be a read error. CDR3 bases: TGTGCCATCTCCGCGGAACGGGAGGGAAAACTGTTTTTT. Protein product: CAISAEREGKLFF. The chain joins TRBV10-3 to TRBJ1-4; D unresolved. The CDR3 is 13 residues long. V dropped 8 bases and J dropped 10 bases, with 17 bases sitting between them. From germline, CDR1 is ENHRY and CDR2 SYGVKD.

This clonotype occurred many times. In DNA form, the CDR3 reads TGCGCCAGCAGCCCCTGGGACAGGGACTCCGGGGAGCTGTTTTTT. This codes for CASSPWDRDSGELFF. V usage is TRBV5-1 and J usage is TRBJ2-2, with 9 bases lining up with TRBD1. The ends lost 4 bases at V and 6 bases at J; junction bases unmatched: 7. Per the germline V gene, CDR1 is SGHRS and CDR2 is YFSETQ. CDR3 length equals 15 residues.

The V and J genes are TRBV12-3 or TRBV12-4 and TRBJ2-3; 9 bases line up with TRBD2. J was trimmed by 2 bases and V by 3 bases; bases with no gene match: 12. The CDR3 has 18 amino acids. CDR3 DNA: TGTGCCAGCAGTTTTCTAGCGGGACGTTTAGTTGACACAGATACGCAGTATTTT. It yields the protein CASSFLAGRLVDTDTQYF.

The sample holds a few counts of this clonotype. J is TRBJ1-5 and V is TRBV3-1; 7 bases map to TRBD1. V trimming: 4 bases; J trimming: 9 bases; junction bases outside the gene matches: 6. Germline V gene sequence: CDR1 LGHDT, CDR2 YNNKEL (reference sequence). This CDR3 is built from 13 residues. The CDR3 bases are TGTGCCAGCAGCCTAAGACAGGGTGGGCCCCAGCATTTT. It specifies CASSLRQGGPQHF.

The chain uses TRBV2 and TRBJ2-3, with TRBD1 matching 8 bases. In germline, CDR1 is SNHLY, CDR2 FYNNEI. The CDR3 is 17 amino acids. V trimming: 7 bases; J trimming: 5 bases; junction bases outside the gene matches: 17. DNA of the CDR3: TGTGCCAGCACAGGACTCGGGTTCAGGGGGCTCGTAGATACGCAGTATTTT. Its translation is CASTGLGFRGLVDTQYF.

This clonotype was counted at least ten times. The rearrangement uses TRBV5-1 and TRBJ2-7; 7 bases align to TRBD1. V was pared by 5 bases and J by 5 bases, with 13 bases of the junction left unmatched. Germline values: CDR1 SGHRS, CDR2 YFSETQ. The CDR3 runs to 15 residues. The CDR3 loop reads CASRQGQTLFDEQYF. DNA of the CDR3: TGCGCCAGCAGACAGGGACAGACCCTTTTCGACGAGCAGTACTTC.

This clonotype was counted between two and nine times. This chain joins TRBV29-1 and TRBJ2-5; 8 bases line up with TRBD2. The CDR3 is 14 amino acids. Per the germline V gene, CDR1 is SQVTM and CDR2 is ANQGSEA. The V and J ends lost 6 bases and 4 bases, in that order; junction bases with no gene match: 10. The chain's CDR3 is CSVPSGSWGETQYF. The CDR3 DNA follows: TGCAGCGTCCCCAGCGGGAGTTGGGGAGAGACCCAGTACTTC.

At least ten counts were recorded for this clonotype. The chain uses TRBV7-9 and TRBJ2-1; TRBD2 agrees at 13 bases. The CDR3 contains 14 residues. V was clipped by 5 bases and J by 5 bases; unmatched bases: 0. CDR1 is SEHNR and CDR2 is FQNEAQ in the germline V gene (reference sequence). CDR3 region: CASSGTSGNNEQFF. CDR3 nucleotides: TGTGCCAGCAGCGGGACTAGCGGGAACAATGAGCAGTTCTTC.

This clonotype was picked up a small number of times. This chain joins TRBV5-1 and TRBJ2-2; a possible D gene is TRBD2 (6 bases). The CDR3 extends over 14 amino acids. V lost 0 bases and J lost 5, with 8 bases in between. CDR1 and CDR2 (germline): SGHRS, YFSETQ. In DNA form, the CDR3 reads TGCGCCAGCAGCTTGGAGGAGGGGACCGGGGAGCTGTTTTTT. This translates into CASSLEEGTGELFF.

Points on this clonotype: A read error may explain this, as a much larger clone is one base away. The gene calls are TRBV5-1 and TRBJ2-7; 7 bases are shared with TRBD1. Germline lookup yields CDR1 SGHRS and CDR2 YFSETQ. This CDR3 has 15 residues. Trimming took 2 bases from V and 5 from J; bases not matched to a gene: 10. Here the CDR3 reads CASSLQAGTAHEQYF. The CDR3 bases are TGCGCCAGCAGCTTACAAGCCGGGACAGCCCACGAGCAGTACTTC.

This clonotype was detected a few times. DNA for the CDR3: TGTGCCAGCAGTTTTATTCGTGGGACCCGCATGCTTCATGAGCAGTTCTTC. Translation gives CASSFIRGTRMLHEQFF. This chain joins TRBV27 and TRBJ2-1; D could derive from TRBD1 or TRBD2 (5 bases each). The V end lost 3 bases, the J end lost 8 bases, and 23 bases lay between the germline ends. From germline, CDR1 is MNHEY and CDR2 SMNVEV (reference sequence). CDR3 length equals 17 residues.